This T cell receptor (beta chain) was captured by sequencing in a study of T cells in Graves' hyperthyroidism and ophthalmopathy. This clonotype was observed at least ten times. Its antigen is as yet unknown. Findings of the study overall: Ophthalmopathy, as predicted by the model, came a median roughly 6.8 months after the prediction.

Per the germline V gene, CDR1 is DFQATT and CDR2 is SNEGSKA (reference sequence). This CDR3 region has 15 residues. Losses at the gene ends were 0 bases for V and 5 bases for J; bases not matched to a gene: 4. Amplified regions were TCR beta CDR3 sequences from RNA transcripts. The HTBI set primed first-round TCR CDR3 RT-PCR. TCRdb analysed the multiplex PCR reads with MiXCR anew, one entry per CDR3 protein. The sample holds 550,000 to 650,000 distinct CDR3 sequences, 13% to 15% seen once. Sample: blood. V is TRBV20-1 and J is TRBJ2-5, with 12 bases aligning to TRBD1. The sequence came from a woman aged 40 to 55 with Graves' hyperthyroidism. The CDR3 loop reads CSARETGTGGETQYF. DNA of the CDR3: TGCAGTGCTAGAGAAACCGGGACAGGGGGCGAGACCCAGTACTTC.